The 22 T cell receptor beta chains reported below all come from one sample, sequenced in a study of cytomegalovirus exposure and HLA in healthy donors. The PCR employed 60 Vbeta primers together with 13 Jbeta primers. Only in-frame clones appear in the TCRdb table, and some are missing; sequencing was by immunoSEQ multiplex PCR. The sample lists under 250,000 clones; approximately 88% were seen once. Sequenced input: PBMCs. All receptors derive from a boy younger than 10 in good health and CMV-seronegative.

The chain is built from TRBV5-1 and TRBJ1-5, with D hard to call. Trimming removed 0 bases at V and 1 base at J, with 8 bases between. The CDR3 spans 15 residues. Germline loops: CDR1 SGHRS, CDR2 YFSETQ. CDR3 residues: CASSLAGRSNQPQHF. The DNA for the CDR3 is TGCGCCAGCAGCTTGGCCGGCAGGAGCAATCAGCCCCAGCATTTT.

A few counts support this clone. The CDR3 DNA reads TGTGCCAGCAGCGTTTCGAGGGTTTACGAGCAGTACTTC. This codes for CASSVSRVYEQYF. This rearrangement joins TRBV2 to TRBJ2-7; D is possibly TRBD2 (5 bases). The V and J ends lost 6 bases and 4 bases respectively, with 13 bases between them. CDR3 length equals 13 residues. Germline-derived CDR1 and CDR2 are SNHLY and FYNNEI. Drawing the rest from reference TRBV2 and TRBJ2-7, the complete variable domain is EPEVTQTPSHQVTQMGQEVILRCVPISNHLYFYWYRQILGQKVEFLVSFYNNEISEKSEIFDDQFSVERPDGSNFTLKIRSTKLEDSAMYFCASSVSRVYEQYFGPGTRLTVT.

With regard to this clone: Other DNA sequences in the same sample also yield this CDR3. The chain carries TRBV13 and TRBJ2-3; D perhaps matches TRBD2 (5 bases). Trimming removed 5 bases from V and 3 bases from J, with 15 bases in between. CDR1 PRHDT and CDR2 FYEKMQ come from the germline V gene (reference sequence). The CDR3 extends over 15 amino acids. The CDR3 here is CASSLLAGGTDTQYF. The CDR3 DNA reads as TGTGCCAGCAGCCTCCTCGCGGGCGGTACAGATACGCAGTATTTT.

This chain links TRBV9 with TRBJ1-3; no firm D call. CDR1 and CDR2 from the germline V gene are SGDLS and YYNGEE. Trimming cost V 4 bases and J 7 bases, with 15 bases left between them. The CDR3 spans 14 residues. This CDR3 is CASSPSSGRNTIYF. Written as DNA, the CDR3 is TGTGCCAGCAGCCCCAGTAGCGGCCGGAACACCATATATTTT.

The chain uses TRBV6-1 and TRBJ1-2; D not certain. CDR3 length: 11 amino acids. Germline assignment: CDR1 MNHNS and CDR2 SASEGT. Between the trimmed V and J ends, which lost 3 bases and 4 bases, there was a span of 3 bases. In DNA, the CDR3 is TGTGCCAGCAGTGACAGCTATGGCTACACCTTC. It translates to CASSDSYGYTF.

The chain joins TRBV15 to TRBJ2-3; 11 bases are a match to TRBD2. The CDR3 has 17 amino acids. After removal of 1 base from V and 4 bases from J, the junction contained 7 bases not matched to a gene. In germline, CDR1 is LNHNV, CDR2 YYDKDF (reference sequence). CDR3 nucleotide sequence: TGTGCCACCAGCAGAGCATTAGCGGGAGGGGGGTCAGATACGCAGTATTTT. Encoded protein: CATSRALAGGGSDTQYF.

CDR3 DNA: TGTGCCAGCAGGTCTAGCTGGGCGGCCAGCACAGATACGCAGTATTTT. This sequence encodes CASRSSWAASTDTQYF. This chain links TRBV7-9 with TRBJ2-3; perhaps TRBD2 as D (5 bases). The V gene's germline CDR1 is SEHNR and CDR2 FQNEAQ (reference sequence). The CDR3 length is 16 residues. Trimming stripped 6 bases from V and 0 bases from J, with 16 bases between.

The chain couples TRBV4-1 to TRBJ2-1; 12 bases agree with TRBD2. The CDR3 totals 17 residues. Trimming took 0 bases from V and 9 from J; bases not matched to a gene: 9. Germline CDR1 and CDR2: MGHRA and YSYEKL. CDR3 in DNA: TGCGCCAGCAGCCAAGATTGGGCTAGCGGGGGGGCCGGTGAGCAGTTCTTC. Its protein product is CASSQDWASGGAGEQFF.

Concerning this clone itself: Different DNA sequences within this sample yield the same CDR3. V gene TRBV4-2 combines with J gene TRBJ1-1; possibly TRBD1 for D (5 bases). The V end was cut by 3 bases, the J end by 3 bases, with 8 bases between. The CDR3 sequence is 13 residues long. CDR1 is LGHNA and CDR2 is YNFKEQ in the germline V gene. The CDR3 sequence is CASSQGRDTEAFF. CDR3 nucleotide sequence: TGTGCCAGCAGCCAGGGCAGGGACACTGAAGCTTTCTTT.

The V gene is TRBV19, the J gene TRBJ1-1; no definite D call. Trimming took 5 bases from V and 3 from J, leaving 10 bases between them. Germline V gene lookup returns CDR1 LNHDA and CDR2 SQIVND (reference sequence). This CDR3 comprises 13 residues. The CDR3 DNA reads TGTGCCAGTAGTCCCGGCGGTTACACTGAAGCTTTCTTT. Amino acids: CASSPGGYTEAFF.

The chain couples TRBV27 to TRBJ2-7; the D gene is possibly TRBD1 (6 bases). Trimming took 2 bases from V and 3 from J, leaving 8 bases between them. The V gene's germline CDR1 is MNHEY and CDR2 SMNVEV (reference sequence). The CDR3 has 13 amino acids. The CDR3 loop reads CASSLQGNYEQYF. The CDR3 bases are TGTGCCAGCAGTTTACAGGGGAACTACGAGCAGTACTTC.

The V call is TRBV30, the J call TRBJ1-1; D is undetermined. V was shortened by 2 bases and J by 3 bases, with 10 bases between the two germline ends. There are 13 residues in the CDR3. The germline gives CDR1 GTSNPN, CDR2 SVGIG (reference sequence). The CDR3 loop reads CAWSISYDTEAFF. As DNA, the CDR3 is TGTGCCTGGAGTATTAGCTATGACACTGAAGCTTTCTTT.

The chain carries TRBV9 and TRBJ2-1; 9 bases are a match to TRBD2. This CDR3 has 15 amino acids. The germline V gene encodes CDR1 SGDLS and CDR2 YYNGEE. V lost 2 bases, J lost 9 bases, and 9 bases stayed unmatched. The DNA of the CDR3 is TGTGCCAGCAGCGTTTCTAGCGGGGTTTTCTCTGAGCAGTTCTTC. Translation gives CASSVSSGVFSEQFF.

The genes are TRBV10-1 and TRBJ1-1; 8 bases are shared with TRBD1. J lost 1 base, V lost 2 bases, and 15 bases had no gene match. This CDR3 is built from 19 residues. Germline assignment: CDR1 WNHNN and CDR2 SYGVQD (reference sequence). The CDR3, as DNA: TGCGCCAGCAGTGAGGCTCTAGGACAGGGCCAGGGGAGGAACACTGAAGCTTTCTTT. Protein sequence: CASSEALGQGQGRNTEAFF.

CDR3 in DNA: TGTGCCAGCAGGCCCCCGGGACAGGGTAACTATGGCTACACCTTC. Its protein product is CASRPPGQGNYGYTF. The chain links TRBV9 to TRBJ1-2; TRBD1 matches 9 bases. Germline-derived CDR1 and CDR2 are SGDLS and YYNGEE. With V trimmed by 5 bases and J by 1 base, 6 bases remained unmatched. The CDR3 consists of 15 residues.

In its sample, this clone was seen a few times. The chain recombines TRBV6-6 with TRBJ1-2; D is undetermined. Trimming removed 7 bases from V and 6 bases from J, with 6 bases in between. The CDR3 consists of 10 residues. Germline loops: CDR1 MNHNY, CDR2 SVGAGI (reference sequence). CDR3 sequence reads: CASTGNGYTF. As DNA, the CDR3 is TGTGCCAGCACGGGGAATGGCTACACCTTC.

DNA of the CDR3: TGTGCCAGCAGCCCGAGCGGACTAGTGGGAGAGACCCAGTACTTC. This translates into CASSPSGLVGETQYF. This chain uses TRBV9 with TRBJ2-5; 7 bases align to TRBD2. V shed 4 bases and J 4 bases; nucleotides not matched to a gene: 10. The germline V gene encodes CDR1 SGDLS and CDR2 YYNGEE. The CDR3 length is 15 residues.

The CDR3 DNA follows: TGCAGTGCTAGCCCGGCGGGAGGCTACACCTTC. It encodes CSASPAGGYTF. The chain links TRBV20-1 to TRBJ1-2; no firm D call. With 3 bases removed from V and 8 bases from J, the gap between germline ends came to 10 bases. This CDR3 has 11 residues. Germline assignment: CDR1 DFQATT and CDR2 SNEGSKA (reference sequence).

The chain couples TRBV10-3 to TRBJ2-2; 10 nucleotides align to TRBD2. V lost 2 bases and J lost 5; bases outside the gene matches: 11. Germline CDR1 and CDR2: ENHRY and SYGVKD. The CDR3 has 18 amino acids. The CDR3 nucleotides are TGTGCCATCAGTGAGACCCACCGGGGTAGCGGGGGGACCGGGGAGCTGTTTTTT. This sequence encodes CAISETHRGSGGTGELFF.

A few counts support this clone. V gene TRBV5-4 combines with J gene TRBJ1-1, with D maybe TRBD1 (5 bases). This CDR3 spans 13 amino acids. V was cut by 0 bases and J by 6 bases, with 9 bases left in between. Looked up from germline, CDR1 is SGHNT and CDR2 is YYREEE (reference sequence). This CDR3 is CASSLVSGAEAFF. In DNA form, the CDR3 reads TGTGCCAGCAGCTTGGTTTCGGGGGCTGAAGCTTTCTTT.

The rearrangement links TRBV13 to TRBJ1-6; 8 bases line up with TRBD1. Trimming took 5 bases from V and 7 from J; bases not matched to a gene: 4. The CDR3 runs 14 residues. Germline CDR1 PRHDT, CDR2 FYEKMQ (reference sequence). The CDR3 sequence is CASSRGQGNSPLHF. CDR3 DNA: TGTGCCAGCAGCCGAGGACAGGGAAATTCACCCCTCCACTTT.

The J gene is TRBJ1-3, the V gene TRBV18, with 7 bases identical to TRBD1. The V and J ends lost 4 bases and 5 bases, in that order; junction bases with no gene match: 8. Germline V gene lookup returns CDR1 KGHSH and CDR2 LQKENI. The CDR3 is 15 amino acids. The CDR3 nucleotides are TGTGCCAGCTCACTAAGACAGGGATCTCGAAACACCATATATTTT. This gives the protein CASSLRQGSRNTIYF.